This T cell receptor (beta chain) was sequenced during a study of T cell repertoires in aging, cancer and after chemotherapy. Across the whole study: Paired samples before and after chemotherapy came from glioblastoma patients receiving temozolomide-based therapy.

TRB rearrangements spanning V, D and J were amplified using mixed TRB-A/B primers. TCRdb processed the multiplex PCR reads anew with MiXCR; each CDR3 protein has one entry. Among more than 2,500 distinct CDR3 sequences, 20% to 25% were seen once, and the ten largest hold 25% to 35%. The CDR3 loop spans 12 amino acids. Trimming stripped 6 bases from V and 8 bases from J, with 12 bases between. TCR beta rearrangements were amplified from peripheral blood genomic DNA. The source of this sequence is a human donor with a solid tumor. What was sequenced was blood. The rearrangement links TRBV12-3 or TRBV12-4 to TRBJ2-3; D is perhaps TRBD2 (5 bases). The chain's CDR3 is CASSQTRGTQYF. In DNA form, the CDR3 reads TGTGCCAGCAGCCAGACCCGGGGTACGCAGTATTTT.